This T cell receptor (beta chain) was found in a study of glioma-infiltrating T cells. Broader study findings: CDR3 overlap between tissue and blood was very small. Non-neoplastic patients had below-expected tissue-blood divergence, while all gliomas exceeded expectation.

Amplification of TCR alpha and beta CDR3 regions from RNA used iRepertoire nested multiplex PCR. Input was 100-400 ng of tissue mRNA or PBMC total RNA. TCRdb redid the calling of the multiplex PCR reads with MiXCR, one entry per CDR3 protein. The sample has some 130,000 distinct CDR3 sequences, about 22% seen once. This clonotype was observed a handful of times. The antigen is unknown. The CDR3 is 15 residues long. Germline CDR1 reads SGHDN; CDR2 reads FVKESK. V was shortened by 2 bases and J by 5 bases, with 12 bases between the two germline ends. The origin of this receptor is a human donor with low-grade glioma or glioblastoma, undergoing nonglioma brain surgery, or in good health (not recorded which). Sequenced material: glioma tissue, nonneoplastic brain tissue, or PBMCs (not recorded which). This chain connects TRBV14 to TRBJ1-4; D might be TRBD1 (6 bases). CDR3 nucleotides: TGTGCCAGCAGCCAAAGAGGGGGGAGGAATGAAAAACTGTTTTTT. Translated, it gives CASSQRGGRNEKLFF.